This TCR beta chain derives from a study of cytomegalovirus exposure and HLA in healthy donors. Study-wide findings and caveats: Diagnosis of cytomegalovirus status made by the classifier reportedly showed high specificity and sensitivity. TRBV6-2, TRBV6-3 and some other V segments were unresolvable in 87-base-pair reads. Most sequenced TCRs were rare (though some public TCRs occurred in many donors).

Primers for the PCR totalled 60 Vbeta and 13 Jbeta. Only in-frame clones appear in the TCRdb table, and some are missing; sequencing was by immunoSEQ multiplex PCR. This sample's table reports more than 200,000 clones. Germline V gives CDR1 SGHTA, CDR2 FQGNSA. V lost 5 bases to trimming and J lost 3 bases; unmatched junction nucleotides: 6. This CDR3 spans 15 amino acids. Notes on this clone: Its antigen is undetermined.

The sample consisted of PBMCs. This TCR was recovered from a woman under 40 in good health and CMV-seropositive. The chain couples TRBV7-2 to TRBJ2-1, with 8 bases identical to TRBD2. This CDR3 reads CASSLGGADYNEQFF. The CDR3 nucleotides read TGTGCCAGCAGCCTCGGGGGGGCAGACTACAATGAGCAGTTCTTC.